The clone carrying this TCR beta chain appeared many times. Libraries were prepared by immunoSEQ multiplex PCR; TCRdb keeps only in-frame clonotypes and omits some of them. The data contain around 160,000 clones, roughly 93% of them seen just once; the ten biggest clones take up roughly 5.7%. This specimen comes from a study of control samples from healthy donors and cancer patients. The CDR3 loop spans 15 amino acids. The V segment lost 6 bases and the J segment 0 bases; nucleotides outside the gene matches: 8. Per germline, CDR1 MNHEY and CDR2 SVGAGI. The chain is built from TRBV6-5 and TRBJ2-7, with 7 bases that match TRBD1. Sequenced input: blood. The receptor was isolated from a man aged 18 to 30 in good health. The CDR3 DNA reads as TGTGCCAGCAGGCCCACCGGGACAGCCTCCTACGAGCAGTACTTC. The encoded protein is CASRPTGTASYEQYF.